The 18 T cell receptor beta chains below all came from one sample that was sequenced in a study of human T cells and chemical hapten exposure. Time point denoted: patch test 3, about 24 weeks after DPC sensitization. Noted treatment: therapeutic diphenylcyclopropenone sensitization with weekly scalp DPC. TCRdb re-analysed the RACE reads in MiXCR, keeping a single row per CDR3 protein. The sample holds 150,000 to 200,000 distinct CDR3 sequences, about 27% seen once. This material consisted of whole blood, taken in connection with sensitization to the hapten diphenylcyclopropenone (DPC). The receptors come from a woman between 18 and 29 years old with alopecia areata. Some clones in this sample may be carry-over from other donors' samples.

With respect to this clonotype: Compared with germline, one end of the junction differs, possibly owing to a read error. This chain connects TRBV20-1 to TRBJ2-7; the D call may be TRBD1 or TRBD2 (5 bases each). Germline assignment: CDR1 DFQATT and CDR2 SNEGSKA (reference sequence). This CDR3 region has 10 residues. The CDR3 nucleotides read TGCAGCGCTACTAGGGGCGAGCAGTACTTC. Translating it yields CSATRGEQYF.

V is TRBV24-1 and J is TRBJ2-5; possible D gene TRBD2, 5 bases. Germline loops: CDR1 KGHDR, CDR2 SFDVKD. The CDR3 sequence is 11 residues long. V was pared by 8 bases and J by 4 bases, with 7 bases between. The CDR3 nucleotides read TGTGCCACCAAACGGGGAGAGACCCAGTACTTC. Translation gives CATKRGETQYF.

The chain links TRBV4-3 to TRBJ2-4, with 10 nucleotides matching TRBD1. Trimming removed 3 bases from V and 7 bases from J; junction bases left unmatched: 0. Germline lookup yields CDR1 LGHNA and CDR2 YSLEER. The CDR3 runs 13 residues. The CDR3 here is CASSQGQGNIQYF. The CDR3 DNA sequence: TGCGCCAGCAGCCAGGGACAGGGGAACATTCAGTACTTC.

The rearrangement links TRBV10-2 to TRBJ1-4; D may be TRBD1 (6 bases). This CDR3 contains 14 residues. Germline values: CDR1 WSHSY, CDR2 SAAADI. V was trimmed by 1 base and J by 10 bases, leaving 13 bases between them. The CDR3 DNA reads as TGCGCCAGCAGTGAGTTACAGGGTGCTGGAAAACTGTTTTTT. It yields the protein CASSELQGAGKLFF.

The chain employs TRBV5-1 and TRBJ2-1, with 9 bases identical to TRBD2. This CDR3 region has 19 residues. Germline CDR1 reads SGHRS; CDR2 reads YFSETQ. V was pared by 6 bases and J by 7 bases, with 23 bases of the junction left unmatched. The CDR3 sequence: CASTSPAVLAGSSRNEQFF. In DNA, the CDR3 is TGCGCCAGCACCTCTCCAGCGGTGCTAGCGGGATCATCTAGGAATGAGCAGTTCTTC. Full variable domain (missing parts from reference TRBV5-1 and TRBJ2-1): KAGVTQTPRYLIKTRGQQVTLSCSPISGHRSVSWYQQTPGQGLQFLFEYFSETQRNKGNFPGRFSGRQFSNSRSEMNVSTLELGDSALYLCASTSPAVLAGSSRNEQFFGPGTRLTVL.

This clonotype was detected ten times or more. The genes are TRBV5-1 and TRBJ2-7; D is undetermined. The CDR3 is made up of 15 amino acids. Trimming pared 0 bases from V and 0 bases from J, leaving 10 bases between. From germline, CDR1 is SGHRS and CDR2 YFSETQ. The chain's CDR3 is CASSLAVGPSYEQYF. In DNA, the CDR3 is TGCGCCAGCAGCTTGGCTGTCGGTCCCTCCTACGAGCAGTACTTC.

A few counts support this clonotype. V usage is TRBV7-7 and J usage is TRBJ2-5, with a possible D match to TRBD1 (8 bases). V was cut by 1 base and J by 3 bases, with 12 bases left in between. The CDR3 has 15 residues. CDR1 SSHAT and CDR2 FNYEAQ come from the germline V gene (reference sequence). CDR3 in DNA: TGTGCCAGCAGCTTAGGGACAGGGAGGGAAGAGACCCAGTACTTC. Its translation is CASSLGTGREETQYF.

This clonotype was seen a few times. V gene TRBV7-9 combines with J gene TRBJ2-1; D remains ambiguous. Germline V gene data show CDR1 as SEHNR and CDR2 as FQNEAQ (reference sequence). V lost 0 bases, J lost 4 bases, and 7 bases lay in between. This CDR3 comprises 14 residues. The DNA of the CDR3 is TGTGCCAGCAGCTTAGCCCAAGCGTACAATGAGCAGTTCTTC. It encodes CASSLAQAYNEQFF.

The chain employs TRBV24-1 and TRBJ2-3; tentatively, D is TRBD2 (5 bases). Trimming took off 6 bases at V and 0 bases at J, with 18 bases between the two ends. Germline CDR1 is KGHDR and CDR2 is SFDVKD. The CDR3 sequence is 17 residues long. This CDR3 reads CATSRPPGDVSTDTQYF. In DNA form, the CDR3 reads TGTGCCACCAGTCGCCCGCCCGGGGATGTGAGCACAGATACGCAGTATTTT.

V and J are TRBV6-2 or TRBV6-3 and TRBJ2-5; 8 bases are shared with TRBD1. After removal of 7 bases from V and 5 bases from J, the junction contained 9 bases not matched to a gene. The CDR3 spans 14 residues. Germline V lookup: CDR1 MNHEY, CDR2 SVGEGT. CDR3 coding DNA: TGTGCCAGCACAGATCCGGGACAGGAGGAGACCCAGTACTTC. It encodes CASTDPGQEETQYF.

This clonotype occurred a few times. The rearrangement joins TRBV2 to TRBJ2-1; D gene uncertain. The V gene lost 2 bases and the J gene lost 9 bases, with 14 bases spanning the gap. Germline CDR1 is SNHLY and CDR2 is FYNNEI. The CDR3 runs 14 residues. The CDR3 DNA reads TGTGCCAGCAGTGAAAGGGATGTGGGCCTTGAGCAGTTCTTC. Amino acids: CASSERDVGLEQFF.

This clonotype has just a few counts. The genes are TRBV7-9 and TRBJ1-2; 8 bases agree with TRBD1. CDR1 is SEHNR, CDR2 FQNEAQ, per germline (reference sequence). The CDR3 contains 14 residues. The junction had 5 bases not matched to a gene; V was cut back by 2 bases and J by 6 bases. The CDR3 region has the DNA TGTGCCAGCAGCTTACGGACAGGGTTTCATGGCTACACCTTC. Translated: CASSLRTGFHGYTF. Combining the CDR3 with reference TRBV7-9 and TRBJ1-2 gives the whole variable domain DTGVSQNPRHKITKRGQNVTFRCDPISEHNRLYWYRQTLGQGPEFLTYFQNEAQLEKSRLLSDRFSAERPKGSFSTLEIQRTEQGDSAMYLCASSLRTGFHGYTFGSGTRLTVV.

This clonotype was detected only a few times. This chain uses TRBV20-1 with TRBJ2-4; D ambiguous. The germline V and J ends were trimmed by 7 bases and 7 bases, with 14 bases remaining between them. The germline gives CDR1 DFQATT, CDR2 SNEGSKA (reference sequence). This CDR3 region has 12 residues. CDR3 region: CSGTPRENIQYF. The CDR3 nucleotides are TGCAGTGGAACTCCTAGAGAGAACATTCAGTACTTC.

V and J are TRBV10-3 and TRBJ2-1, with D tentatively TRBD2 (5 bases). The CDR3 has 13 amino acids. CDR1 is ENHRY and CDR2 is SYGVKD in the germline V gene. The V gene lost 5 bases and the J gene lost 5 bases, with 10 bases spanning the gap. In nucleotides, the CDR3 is TGTGCCATCAGTACCGGACTGAACAATGAGCAGTTCTTC. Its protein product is CAISTGLNNEQFF.

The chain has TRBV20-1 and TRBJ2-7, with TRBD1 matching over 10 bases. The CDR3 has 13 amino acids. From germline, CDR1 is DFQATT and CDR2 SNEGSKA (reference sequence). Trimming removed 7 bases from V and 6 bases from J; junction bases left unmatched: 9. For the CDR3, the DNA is TGCAGTGTAACCGGGACAGGGGAATCCGAGCAGTACTTC. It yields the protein CSVTGTGESEQYF.

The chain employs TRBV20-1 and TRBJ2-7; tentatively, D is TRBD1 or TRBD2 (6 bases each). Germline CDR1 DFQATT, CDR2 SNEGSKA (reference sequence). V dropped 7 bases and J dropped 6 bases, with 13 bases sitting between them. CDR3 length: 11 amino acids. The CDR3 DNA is TGCAGTGGGGACAAGGGGGGCGAGCAGTACTTC. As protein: CSGDKGGEQYF.

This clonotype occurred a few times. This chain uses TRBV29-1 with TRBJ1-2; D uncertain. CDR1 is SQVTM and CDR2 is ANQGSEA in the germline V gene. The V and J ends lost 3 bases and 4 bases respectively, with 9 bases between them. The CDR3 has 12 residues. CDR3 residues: CSVDEGGYGYTF. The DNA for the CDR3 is TGCAGCGTTGATGAGGGAGGCTATGGCTACACCTTC.

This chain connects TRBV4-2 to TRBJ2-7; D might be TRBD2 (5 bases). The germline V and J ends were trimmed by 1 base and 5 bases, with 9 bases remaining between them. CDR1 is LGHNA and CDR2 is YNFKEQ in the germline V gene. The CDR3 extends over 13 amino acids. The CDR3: CASSQGRGNEQYF. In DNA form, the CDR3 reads TGTGCCAGCAGCCAAGGCCGAGGGAACGAGCAGTACTTC.